These 11 T cell receptor beta chains were all obtained from the same sample, sequenced in a study of T cell changes during pregnancy in multiple sclerosis. Clones were sequenced by immunoSEQ multiplex PCR, and TCRdb holds only the in-frame ones, with some missing. The sample records 100,000 or so clones, around 92% being singletons. The material was peripheral blood, obtained in the second trimester of pregnancy. These receptors came from a female donor with multiple sclerosis, enrolled in a pregnancy study.

The gene calls are TRBV5-1 and TRBJ2-7; 7 nucleotides line up with TRBD1. The ends lost 1 base at V and 6 bases at J; junction bases unmatched: 7. Per germline, CDR1 SGHRS and CDR2 YFSETQ. This CDR3 is built from 14 residues. The CDR3 loop is CASSLMTGLPEQYF. The CDR3 nucleotides are TGCGCCAGCAGCTTGATGACAGGGCTACCCGAGCAGTACTTC.

This clone has just one count. The rearrangement links TRBV7-2 to TRBJ1-5, with a tentative D call TRBD1 (6 bases). This CDR3 region has 17 residues. Per the germline V gene, CDR1 is SGHTA and CDR2 is FQGNSA. The V and J ends lost 1 base and 7 bases respectively, with 20 bases between them. The CDR3 is CASSLEDWGGLRQPQHF. In nucleotides, the CDR3 is TGTGCCAGCAGCTTAGAGGACTGGGGGGGGCTGAGGCAGCCCCAGCATTTT.

This clone was observed a few times. The J gene is TRBJ2-1, the V gene TRBV23-1; D might be TRBD1 (5 bases). Being an ORF, TRBV23-1 has a function that is uncertain. The V and J ends lost 0 bases and 10 bases respectively, with 10 bases between them. The CDR3 covers 13 residues. In DNA form, the CDR3 reads TGCGCCAGCAGTCAATCGAATAGGGGAGAGCAGTTCTTC. Amino acids: CASSQSNRGEQFF.

The chain uses TRBV2 and TRBJ2-5; D remains unclear. The germline V gene has CDR1 SNHLY and CDR2 FYNNEI. V dropped 4 bases and J dropped 4 bases, with 7 bases sitting between them. The CDR3 spans 12 residues. CDR3 amino acids: CASSVLGETQYF. DNA for the CDR3: TGTGCCAGCAGTGTGCTCGGAGAGACCCAGTACTTC.

The chain has TRBV19 and TRBJ1-1; TRBD1 agrees at 7 bases. Germline lookup yields CDR1 LNHDA and CDR2 SQIVND (reference sequence). The junction had 6 bases not matched to a gene; V was cut back by 6 bases and J by 2 bases. The CDR3 consists of 14 residues. The CDR3 DNA reads as TGTGCCAGTAGGGCGACAGGGACCAACACTGAAGCTTTCTTT. It specifies CASRATGTNTEAFF.

CDR3 amino acids: CASSYSFPNNEQFF. As DNA, the CDR3 is TGTGCCAGCAGTTATAGTTTTCCTAACAATGAGCAGTTCTTC. This sequence joins TRBV27 and TRBJ2-1; no clear D gene. The CDR3 covers 14 residues. Per germline, CDR1 MNHEY and CDR2 SMNVEV (reference sequence). Trimming pared 4 bases from V and 5 bases from J, leaving 12 bases between.

The gene calls are TRBV11-2 and TRBJ2-7, with TRBD2 identical over 10 bases. Losses at the gene ends were 4 bases for V and 4 bases for J; bases not matched to a gene: 4. This CDR3 region has 14 residues. Germline V CDR1 and CDR2: SGHAT, FQNNGV. CDR3 region: CASSSLTSGYEQYF. For the CDR3, the DNA is TGTGCCAGCAGCTCCTTGACTAGCGGGTACGAGCAGTACTTC.

The gene calls are TRBV27 and TRBJ2-7; 7 bases are shared with TRBD1. Germline CDR1 reads MNHEY; CDR2 reads SMNVEV (reference sequence). This CDR3 is 14 amino acids long. The junction had 13 bases not matched to a gene; V was cut back by 7 bases and J by 7 bases. CDR3 sequence: CASTMGRGSFEQYF. DNA of the CDR3: TGTGCCAGCACTATGGGCAGGGGGTCCTTTGAGCAGTACTTC.

This clone was counted a single time. The genes are TRBV27 and TRBJ2-7; 9 bases match TRBD1. J gave up 3 bases and V 6 bases, and 6 bases lay outside the gene matches. The CDR3 covers 14 residues. Looked up from germline, CDR1 is MNHEY and CDR2 is SMNVEV (reference sequence). The CDR3 reads CASRTGGPNYEQYF. DNA of the CDR3: TGTGCCAGCAGGACAGGGGGGCCGAACTACGAGCAGTACTTC.

CDR3 residues: CSVEDSSIGRYEQYF. The CDR3 DNA follows: TGCAGCGTTGAAGACTCAAGTATTGGGAGGTACGAGCAGTACTTC. The V and J genes are TRBV29-1 and TRBJ2-7; D is perhaps TRBD2 (6 bases). The CDR3 covers 15 residues. Germline V gene data show CDR1 as SQVTM and CDR2 as ANQGSEA. V was cut by 0 bases and J by 4 bases, with 16 bases left in between.

The CDR3 loop is CAWNKDYVSYEQYF. DNA of the CDR3: TGTGCCTGGAATAAGGACTACGTCTCCTACGAGCAGTACTTC. The chain links TRBV30 to TRBJ2-7, with D perhaps TRBD2 (6 bases). Per the germline V gene, CDR1 is GTSNPN and CDR2 is SVGIG (reference sequence). This CDR3 is built from 14 residues. V was pared by 4 bases and J by 0 bases, with 13 bases between.